A selection of T cell receptor beta chains follows, all from one sample in a study of T cell clones after liver transplantation. TCRdb's copy holds only in-frame clones and misses some; the assay was immunoSEQ multiplex PCR. The repertoire holds 45,000 to 60,000 clones, with less than 85% as singletons. This specimen was CD4+ T cells from blood, taken before liver transplant. These receptors came from a human donor who received a liver transplant. Each CDR3 is given with its conserved first and last residue. A D gene is named only where the DNA matches it firmly. Only some rows state a clone size, as once, few, many or a class for expanded clones.

D gene: TRBD2
J gene: TRBJ2-1
V gene: TRBV4-1
clone size: -
CDR3 protein: CASSPEGLAGSRQFF
CDR3 DNA: TGCGCCAGCAGCCCTGAGGGACTAGCGGGTTCACGGCAGTTCTTC

D gene: -
J gene: TRBJ2-7
V gene: TRBV23-1
clone size: -
CDR3 protein: CASSLSTATYEQYF
CDR3 DNA: TGCGCCAGCAGTCTAAGCACAGCCACCTACGAGCAGTACTTC

D gene: -
J gene: TRBJ2-1
V gene: TRBV6-4
clone size: -
CDR3 protein: CASRTAGETRDEQFF
CDR3 DNA: TGTGCCAGCAGGACGGCCGGCGAGACGAGGGATGAGCAGTTCTTC

D gene: -
J gene: TRBJ2-3
V gene: TRBV15
clone size: -
CDR3 protein: CATSTTFSDTQYF
CDR3 DNA: TGTGCCACCAGTACGACCTTCTCAGATACGCAGTATTTT

D gene: TRBD1
J gene: TRBJ2-5
V gene: TRBV28
clone size: -
CDR3 protein: CASRPRTGGFETQYF
CDR3 DNA: TGTGCCAGCAGGCCACGGACAGGGGGCTTTGAGACCCAGTACTTC

D gene: -
J gene: TRBJ1-3
V gene: TRBV4-1
clone size: -
CDR3 protein: CASSQGMTVSGNTIYF
CDR3 DNA: TGCGCCAGCAGCCAGGGAATGACGGTATCTGGAAACACCATATATTTT

D gene: -
J gene: TRBJ2-7
V gene: TRBV19
clone size: -
CDR3 protein: CASSAGPIYEQYF
CDR3 DNA: TGTGCCAGTAGTGCCGGCCCCATATACGAGCAGTACTTC

D gene: TRBD1
J gene: TRBJ2-5
V gene: TRBV10-3
clone size: -
CDR3 protein: CAISDPRTGVETQYF
CDR3 DNA: TGTGCCATCAGTGACCCCCGAACAGGGGTGGAGACCCAGTACTTC

D gene: -
J gene: TRBJ1-4
V gene: TRBV7-2
clone size: -
CDR3 protein: CASSPNPPAINEKLFF
CDR3 DNA: TGTGCCAGCAGCCCAAATCCTCCAGCTATTAATGAAAAACTGTTTTTT

D gene: -
J gene: TRBJ1-1
V gene: TRBV19
clone size: -
CDR3 protein: CASTFLGEAFF
CDR3 DNA: TGTGCCAGTACCTTTTTGGGTGAAGCTTTCTTT

D gene: -
J gene: TRBJ1-5
V gene: TRBV9
clone size: -
CDR3 protein: CASWNQPQHF
CDR3 DNA: TGTGCCAGCTGGAATCAGCCCCAGCATTTT

D gene: TRBD2
J gene: TRBJ2-1
V gene: TRBV5-4
clone size: -
CDR3 protein: CASSRGTSGGEQFF
CDR3 DNA: TGTGCCAGCAGCCGTGGGACTAGCGGAGGTGAGCAGTTCTTC

D gene: -
J gene: TRBJ2-1
V gene: TRBV5-1
clone size: -
CDR3 protein: CASSSQARGSVDNEQFF
CDR3 DNA: TGCGCCAGCAGCTCACAAGCTAGGGGATCGGTGGACAATGAGCAGTTCTTC

D gene: TRBD1
J gene: TRBJ1-2
V gene: TRBV4-1
clone size: -
CDR3 protein: CASSQGDRGYGYTF
CDR3 DNA: TGCGCCAGCAGCCAAGGGGACAGGGGCTATGGCTACACCTTC

D gene: TRBD1
J gene: TRBJ1-1
V gene: TRBV7-9
clone size: -
CDR3 protein: CASSLLPGQGFEAFF
CDR3 DNA: TGTGCCAGCAGCTTATTACCGGGACAGGGGTTTGAAGCTTTCTTT

D gene: -
J gene: TRBJ2-5
V gene: TRBV7-6
clone size: few
CDR3 protein: CASSLRDSWLETQYF
CDR3 DNA: TGTGCCAGCAGCTTGAGGGACTCCTGGCTTGAGACCCAGTACTTC

D gene: TRBD1
J gene: TRBJ1-2
V gene: TRBV7-2
clone size: once
CDR3 protein: CASSLVRDREYGYTF
CDR3 DNA: TGTGCCAGCAGCTTGGTAAGGGACAGGGAATATGGCTACACCTTC

D gene: -
J gene: TRBJ1-2
V gene: TRBV6-5
clone size: once
CDR3 protein: CASSYSKSFTNYGYTF
CDR3 DNA: TGTGCCAGCAGTTACTCGAAGTCCTTTACTAACTATGGCTACACCTTC

D gene: -
J gene: TRBJ1-3
V gene: TRBV7-2
clone size: -
CDR3 protein: CASSFRRLSGNTIYF
CDR3 DNA: TGTGCCAGCAGCTTTAGAAGACTCTCTGGAAACACCATATATTTT

D gene: -
J gene: TRBJ1-1
V gene: TRBV2
clone size: -
CDR3 protein: CASIRDMNTEAFF
CDR3 DNA: TGTGCCAGCATCCGGGACATGAACACTGAAGCTTTCTTT

D gene: TRBD1
J gene: TRBJ2-2
V gene: TRBV7-6
clone size: -
CDR3 protein: CASSPGQAGTGELFF
CDR3 DNA: TGTGCCAGCAGCCCAGGACAGGCGGGCACCGGGGAGCTGTTTTTT

D gene: TRBD1
J gene: TRBJ2-7
V gene: TRBV7-8
clone size: -
CDR3 protein: CASSSPGRQGARYEQYF
CDR3 DNA: TGTGCCAGCAGCTCACCGGGGCGGCAGGGGGCGCGCTACGAGCAGTACTTC

D gene: TRBD1
J gene: TRBJ1-3
V gene: TRBV5-1
clone size: -
CDR3 protein: CASSLRQGAGNTIYF
CDR3 DNA: TGCGCCAGCAGCTTGAGGCAGGGGGCTGGAAACACCATATATTTT

D gene: TRBD1
J gene: TRBJ2-1
V gene: TRBV11-2
clone size: -
CDR3 protein: CASSMDRSGNEQFF
CDR3 DNA: TGTGCCAGCAGTATGGACAGGTCTGGCAATGAGCAGTTCTTC

D gene: -
J gene: TRBJ2-1
V gene: TRBV5-4
clone size: -
CDR3 protein: CASSGGDRRFF
CDR3 DNA: TGTGCCAGCAGCGGCGGGGACCGGCGGTTCTTC

D gene: TRBD1
J gene: TRBJ1-4
V gene: TRBV18
clone size: -
CDR3 protein: CASSQDRGPHEKLFF
CDR3 DNA: TGTGCCAGCTCACAAGACAGGGGCCCGCATGAAAAACTGTTTTTT

D gene: TRBD1
J gene: TRBJ2-7
V gene: TRBV6-5
clone size: -
CDR3 protein: CASRRQGAYEQYF
CDR3 DNA: TGTGCCAGCAGGAGGCAGGGGGCCTACGAGCAGTACTTC

D gene: -
J gene: TRBJ1-2
V gene: TRBV19
clone size: -
CDR3 protein: CASSPRQGLSFGYTF
CDR3 DNA: TGTGCCAGTAGCCCCCGCCAGGGCCTAAGCTTCGGCTACACCTTC

D gene: TRBD1
J gene: TRBJ2-5
V gene: TRBV6-1
clone size: -
CDR3 protein: CASSIEDRGGETQYF
CDR3 DNA: TGTGCCAGCAGTATCGAGGACAGGGGTGGTGAGACCCAGTACTTC

D gene: TRBD1
J gene: TRBJ1-2
V gene: TRBV7-2
clone size: once
CDR3 protein: CASSGGGQSTNYGYTF
CDR3 DNA: TGTGCCAGCAGTGGCGGGGGACAGTCTACGAACTATGGCTACACCTTC

D gene: TRBD2
J gene: TRBJ2-4
V gene: TRBV2
clone size: -
CDR3 protein: CASSDSSGGANIQYF
CDR3 DNA: TGTGCCAGCAGTGATTCTAGCGGGGGGGCAAACATTCAGTACTTC

D gene: -
J gene: TRBJ2-7
V gene: TRBV18
clone size: -
CDR3 protein: CASSHRVDEQYF
CDR3 DNA: TGTGCCAGCTCACACAGGGTGGACGAGCAGTACTTC

D gene: TRBD2
J gene: TRBJ2-7
V gene: TRBV5-6
clone size: -
CDR3 protein: CASSLGQWGLTHSYEQYF
CDR3 DNA: TGTGCCAGCAGCTTGGGACAGTGGGGACTAACTCACTCCTACGAGCAGTACTTC